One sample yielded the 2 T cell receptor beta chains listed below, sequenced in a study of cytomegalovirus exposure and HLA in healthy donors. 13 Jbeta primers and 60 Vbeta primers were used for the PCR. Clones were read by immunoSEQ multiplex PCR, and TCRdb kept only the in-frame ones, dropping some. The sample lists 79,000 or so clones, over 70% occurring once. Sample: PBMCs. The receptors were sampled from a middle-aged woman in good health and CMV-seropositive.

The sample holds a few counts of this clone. CDR3 sequence reads: CASSSGTGVNQPQHF. CDR3 DNA sequence: TGTGCCAGCAGCTCCGGGACAGGGGTAAATCAGCCCCAGCATTTT. J is TRBJ1-5 and V is TRBV7-3, with 10 bases that match TRBD1. V lost 4 bases and J lost 4; bases outside the gene matches: 4. This CDR3 has 15 residues. Per the germline V gene, CDR1 is SGHTA and CDR2 is FQGTGA.

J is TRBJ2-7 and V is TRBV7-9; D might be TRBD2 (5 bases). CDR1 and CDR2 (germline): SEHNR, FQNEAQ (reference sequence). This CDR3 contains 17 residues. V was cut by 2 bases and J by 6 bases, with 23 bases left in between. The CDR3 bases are TGTGCCAGCAGCTTATCAGATTTTTTCGGGGTTGGGGTCGAGCAGTACTTC. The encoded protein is CASSLSDFFGVGVEQYF.